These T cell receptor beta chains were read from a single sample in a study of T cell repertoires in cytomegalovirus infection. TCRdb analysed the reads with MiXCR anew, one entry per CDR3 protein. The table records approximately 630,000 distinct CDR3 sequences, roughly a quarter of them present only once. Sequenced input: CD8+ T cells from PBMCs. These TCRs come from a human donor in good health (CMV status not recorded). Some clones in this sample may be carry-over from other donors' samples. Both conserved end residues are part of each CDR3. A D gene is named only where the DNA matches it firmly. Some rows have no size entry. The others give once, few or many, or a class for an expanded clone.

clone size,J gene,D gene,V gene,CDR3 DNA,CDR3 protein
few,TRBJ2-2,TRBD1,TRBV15,TGTGCCACCAGCAAGCCCGGGACAGGGGTTACCGGGGAGCTGTTTTTT,CATSKPGTGVTGELFF
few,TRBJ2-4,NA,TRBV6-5,TGTGCCAGCAGTTACTCAGCCAAAAACATTCAGTACTTC,CASSYSAKNIQYF
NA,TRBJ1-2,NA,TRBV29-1,TGCAGCGTTGAAGATCAGGGAGGCTATGGCTACACCTTC,CSVEDQGGYGYTF
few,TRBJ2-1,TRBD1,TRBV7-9,TGTGCCAGCAGCTCGATAGACAGGGGCCCCATCAATGAGCAGTTCTTC,CASSSIDRGPINEQFF
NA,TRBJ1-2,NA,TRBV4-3,TGCGCCAGCAGCCGAGATCGGTGGGGGAACTATGGCTACACCTTC,CASSRDRWGNYGYTF
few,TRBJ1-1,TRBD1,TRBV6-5,TGTGCCAGCAGTTACTCTGGAGGGGGCTCTGAAGCTTTCTTT,CASSYSGGGSEAFF
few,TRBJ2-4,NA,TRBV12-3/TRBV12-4,TGTGCCAGCGGGATTACACAGAGAGGGAACATTCAGTACTTC,CASGITQRGNIQYF
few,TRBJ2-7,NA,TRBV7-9,TGTGCCAGCAGCCAAAACTCCGGGACGCCTCCCTACGAGCAGTACTTC,CASSQNSGTPPYEQYF
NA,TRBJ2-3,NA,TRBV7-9,TGTGCCAGCAGCTTACCCCGGGCCAGGGAACCCACAGATACGCAGTATTTT,CASSLPRAREPTDTQYF
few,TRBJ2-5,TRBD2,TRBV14,TGTGCCAGCAGCCAAGATCCTAGGACTAGCGGGCCCAAAGGCGGGACCCAGTACTTC,CASSQDPRTSGPKGGTQYF
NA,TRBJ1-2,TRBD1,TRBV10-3,TGTGCCATCATTCCGGACAGGTCCTCTAGCTATGGCTACATCTTC,CAIIPDRSSSYGYIF
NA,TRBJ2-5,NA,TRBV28,TGTGCCAGCAGTCCGATGACGGAGTACCAAGAGACCCAGTACTTC,CASSPMTEYQETQYF
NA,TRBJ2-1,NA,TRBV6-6,TGTGCCAGCATTTTCCCCAATCACAATGAGCAGTTCTTC,CASIFPNHNEQFF
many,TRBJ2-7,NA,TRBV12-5,TGTGCTAGTGGTTTCTCGGGGGCGGGCAACGAGCAGTACTTC,CASGFSGAGNEQYF
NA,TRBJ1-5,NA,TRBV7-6,TGTGTCAGCAGCTTAGGGGAGGAACAGGGATCCCAGCATTTT,CVSSLGEEQGSQHF
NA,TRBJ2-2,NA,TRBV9,TGTGCCAGCAGACCTATGGGGGCGTACACCGGGGAGCTGTTTTTT,CASRPMGAYTGELFF
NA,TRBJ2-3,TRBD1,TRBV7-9,TGTGCCAGCAGCTTAGTGGACAGGTCGCTTTTAACAGATACGCAGTATTTT,CASSLVDRSLLTDTQYF
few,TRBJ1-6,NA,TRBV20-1,TGCAGTGCTAGAGATTTTGGAGGGGGGGTCCCCCTCCACTTT,CSARDFGGGVPLHF
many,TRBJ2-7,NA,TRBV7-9,TGTGCCAGCAGCTTACCAGCCTACGAGCAGTACTTC,CASSLPAYEQYF
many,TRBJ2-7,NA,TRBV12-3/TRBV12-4,TGTGCCAGCACCCAGCAAGGACAGTCTTACGAGCAGTACTTC,CASTQQGQSYEQYF
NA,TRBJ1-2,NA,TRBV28,TGTGCCAGCACCACGGAGCCACCTCACACCTTC,CASTTEPPHTF
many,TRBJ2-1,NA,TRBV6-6,TGTGCCAGCAGCGACCCCCGGCAGGGGTTGTGGATGGGGGAGCAGTTCTTC,CASSDPRQGLWMGEQFF